This TCR beta chain originates from a study of T cell clones after liver transplantation. This clone has a single count. The V gene's germline CDR1 is SEHNR and CDR2 FQNEAQ (reference sequence). The CDR3 is 17 residues long. Trimming removed 0 bases at V and 1 base at J, with 15 bases between. Profiled with immunoSEQ multiplex PCR; TCRdb holds only in-frame clones, not every one. The table records around 77,000 clones, approximately 80% of them present only once. This TCR was recovered from a human patient who received a liver transplant. Some T cells may be provided by the graft donor. This material consisted of CD4+ T cells from blood, taken 12 months after liver transplant. The V call is TRBV7-9, the J call TRBJ1-1; D gene unclear. The CDR3 DNA reads TGTGCCAGCAGCTTAGCGGGTTTCAATTTCGAGAACACTGAAGCTTTCTTT. Protein sequence: CASSLAGFNFENTEAFF. Based on the CDR3 plus reference TRBV7-9 and TRBJ1-1, the full variable domain is DTGVSQNPRHKITKRGQNVTFRCDPISEHNRLYWYRQTLGQGPEFLTYFQNEAQLEKSRLLSDRFSAERPKGSFSTLEIQRTEQGDSAMYLCASSLAGFNFENTEAFFGQGTRLTVV.